Presented here are 21 T cell receptor beta chains from one specimen sequenced in a study of OX40 agonist ivuxolimab in advanced cancers. Assay: immunoSEQ multiplex PCR; the TCRdb copy retains only in-frame clones and omits some. The sample gives about 82,000 clones, about nine tenths of which show up once; about 1.9% is in the top ten. The sample was CD4+ or CD8+ T cells sorted from blood, taken in a trial of the OX40 agonist ivuxolimab. These receptors all come from an adult with an advanced solid tumor such as melanoma, head and neck, liver or kidney cancer.

The chain couples TRBV28 to TRBJ2-7, with 7 bases identical to TRBD1. Per the germline V gene, CDR1 is MDHEN and CDR2 is SYDVKM. Trimming cost V 6 bases and J 0 bases; bases outside gene matches: 8. This CDR3 region has 15 residues. The CDR3 loop is CASSSTGVGSYEQYF. In DNA, the CDR3 is TGTGCCAGCAGCTCTACAGGGGTGGGCTCCTACGAGCAGTACTTC.

The rearrangement joins TRBV19 to TRBJ1-5; no firm D call. V was trimmed by 5 bases and J by 0 bases, leaving 8 bases between them. The length of the CDR3 is 14 residues. Germline V lookup: CDR1 LNHDA, CDR2 SQIVND (reference sequence). CDR3 region: CASSVQISNQPQHF. DNA of the CDR3: TGTGCCAGTAGTGTCCAGATTAGCAATCAGCCCCAGCATTTT.

The chain carries TRBV10-3 and TRBJ2-6, with 8 bases that match TRBD1. Germline assignment: CDR1 ENHRY and CDR2 SYGVKD. The length of the CDR3 is 16 residues. With 6 bases clipped from V and 0 bases from J, the junction kept 4 bases outside the gene matches. The CDR3 protein is CAIRQGDGSGANVLTF. The CDR3 DNA is TGTGCCATCAGACAGGGGGACGGCTCTGGGGCCAACGTCCTGACTTTC.

The chain links TRBV23-1 to TRBJ2-5, with D unclear. TRBV23-1 is an ORF, and what it does is uncertain. The CDR3 runs to 12 residues. V lost 7 bases and J lost 1, with 7 bases in between. The CDR3 region has the DNA TGCGCCAGCACTCCTACCCAAGAGACCCAGTACTTC. Translation: CASTPTQETQYF.

The chain is built from TRBV18 and TRBJ1-4, with no clear D. Germline V gene data show CDR1 as KGHSH and CDR2 as LQKENI. Trimming removed 3 bases from V and 5 bases from J, with 16 bases in between. The CDR3 contains 16 residues. CDR3 sequence: CASSPSSRNQNEKLFF. CDR3 DNA sequence: TGTGCCAGCTCACCGTCGAGCAGGAATCAGAATGAAAAACTGTTTTTT.

The chain couples TRBV7-6 to TRBJ2-1; TRBD2 might be the D (5 bases). The germline CDR1 and CDR2 sequences are SGHVS and FNYEAQ. This CDR3 spans 13 amino acids. The V end was cut by 2 bases, the J end by 8 bases, with 10 bases between. CDR3 sequence (DNA): TGTGCCAGCAGCTTAACCCTCGGGGATGAGCAGTTCTTC. Protein: CASSLTLGDEQFF.

This rearrangement joins TRBV5-1 to TRBJ2-2; 7 positions match TRBD2. There are 15 residues in the CDR3. Germline V CDR1 and CDR2: SGHRS, YFSETQ. Losses at the gene ends were 2 bases for V and 4 bases for J; bases not matched to a gene: 5. This CDR3 is CASSFLSGVTGELFF. The CDR3 DNA follows: TGCGCCAGCAGCTTTTTAAGCGGGGTCACCGGGGAGCTGTTTTTT.

The genes are TRBV25-1 and TRBJ2-6, with D possibly matching TRBD2 (5 bases). V lost 4 bases and J lost 2, with 9 bases in between. Per germline, CDR1 MGHDK and CDR2 SYGVNS. This CDR3 has 15 amino acids. The CDR3 protein is CASSAAGAGANVLTF. In DNA, the CDR3 is TGTGCCAGCAGTGCGGCGGGTGCTGGGGCCAACGTCCTGACTTTC.

The V and J genes are TRBV6-1 and TRBJ2-7; either TRBD1 or TRBD2 may supply D (5 bases each). CDR1 is MNHNS and CDR2 is SASEGT in the germline V gene. V was trimmed by 6 bases and J by 2 bases, leaving 17 bases between them. The CDR3 is 15 residues long. The CDR3 sequence is CASSSLLRDPYEQYF. As DNA, the CDR3 is TGTGCCAGCAGCTCCCTCCTCCGGGACCCCTACGAGCAGTACTTC.

The gene calls are TRBV28 and TRBJ2-7; D is unresolved. The V gene's germline CDR1 is MDHEN and CDR2 SYDVKM. The CDR3 is made up of 13 amino acids. Trimming stripped 7 bases from V and 2 bases from J, with 12 bases between. In DNA, the CDR3 is TGTGCCAGCACCGTGAACGGAGCCTACGAGCAGTACTTC. It yields the protein CASTVNGAYEQYF.

This chain uses TRBV10-1 with TRBJ2-2, with D perhaps being TRBD1 or TRBD2 (5 bases each). The V gene's germline CDR1 is WNHNN and CDR2 SYGVQD (reference sequence). V was pared by 3 bases and J by 5 bases, with 13 bases between. CDR3 length: 15 amino acids. CDR3 sequence (DNA): TGCGCCAGCAGTGATGAGGGAAAGGGGACCGGGGAGCTGTTTTTT. Encoded protein: CASSDEGKGTGELFF.

This chain connects TRBV4-1 to TRBJ2-7, with 14 bases fitting TRBD2. The CDR3 extends over 16 amino acids. Per germline, CDR1 MGHRA and CDR2 YSYEKL. V was pared by 4 bases and J by 3 bases, with 5 bases of the junction left unmatched. DNA for the CDR3: TGCGCCAGCAGCCGACCCGGGACTAGCGGGAGCTACGAGCAGTACTTC. Translating it yields CASSRPGTSGSYEQYF.

J is TRBJ2-3 and V is TRBV28, with D perhaps TRBD1 or TRBD2 (5 bases each). Per the germline V gene, CDR1 is MDHEN and CDR2 is SYDVKM. Trimming stripped 2 bases from V and 8 bases from J, with 23 bases between. CDR3 size: 17 residues. CDR3 sequence reads: CASSLVGVVAGGGTQYF. In nucleotides, the CDR3 is TGTGCCAGCAGTTTAGTGGGGGTGGTGGCTGGTGGGGGTACGCAGTATTTT.

This clone appeared a single time. The chain has TRBV4-1 and TRBJ2-7, with TRBD2 matching over 9 bases. This CDR3 spans 15 amino acids. CDR1 and CDR2 (germline): MGHRA, YSYEKL. The J segment lost 10 bases and the V segment lost 0 bases, leaving 10 bases of the junction unmatched. CDR3 protein: CASSQDQSSGRIQYF. The DNA for the CDR3 is TGCGCCAGCAGCCAAGATCAGAGTAGCGGGAGAATCCAGTACTTC.

V and J are TRBV5-1 and TRBJ1-1, with 9 bases identical to TRBD1. CDR3 size: 17 residues. Germline trimming cut 4 bases from V and 0 bases from J; bases unmatched to any gene: 10. Germline V gives CDR1 SGHRS, CDR2 YFSETQ. As DNA, the CDR3 is TGCGCCAGCAGCCGAGGACAGGGGACGACCATGAACACTGAAGCTTTCTTT. It encodes CASSRGQGTTMNTEAFF.

This chain connects TRBV5-6 to TRBJ2-1, with 10 nucleotides matching TRBD2. The germline V gene encodes CDR1 SGHDT and CDR2 YYEEEE. The length of the CDR3 is 18 residues. The V segment lost 3 bases and the J segment 8 bases; nucleotides outside the gene matches: 17. CDR3: CASSSTSGAGGFYYEQFF. DNA for the CDR3: TGTGCCAGCAGCTCAACTAGCGGAGCGGGAGGGTTTTATTATGAGCAGTTCTTC.

The chain combines TRBV19 with TRBJ1-5; tentative D call: TRBD1 (5 bases). The germline V and J ends were trimmed by 6 bases and 2 bases, with 5 bases remaining between them. There are 12 residues in the CDR3. CDR1 and CDR2 (germline): LNHDA, SQIVND (reference sequence). CDR3: CASRGGNQPQHF. DNA of the CDR3: TGTGCCAGTAGGGGGGGCAATCAGCCCCAGCATTTT. Variable domain in full (rest from reference TRBV19 and TRBJ1-5): DGGITQSPKYLFRKEGQNVTLSCEQNLNHDAMYWYRQDPGQGLRLIYYSQIVNDFQKGDIAEGYSVSREKKESFPLTVTSAQKNPTAFYLCASRGGNQPQHFGDGTRLSIL.

This clone has a single count. The V and J genes are TRBV11-2 and TRBJ1-1, with D uncertain. Trimming cost V 1 base and J 5 bases, with 14 bases left between them. This CDR3 is built from 15 residues. The V gene's germline CDR1 is SGHAT and CDR2 FQNNGV. The CDR3 sequence is CASSLVWQQATEAFF. In nucleotides, the CDR3 is TGTGCCAGCAGCTTAGTCTGGCAGCAGGCGACTGAAGCTTTCTTT.

The chain is built from TRBV5-4 and TRBJ2-3; 12 bases line up with TRBD2. The CDR3 is 18 residues long. J gave up 0 bases and V 4 bases, and 9 bases lay outside the gene matches. Germline values: CDR1 SGHNT, CDR2 YYREEE (reference sequence). In nucleotides, the CDR3 is TGTGCCAGCAGCGTGGCGACTAGCGGGAGCCCTAGCACAGATACGCAGTATTTT. The encoded protein is CASSVATSGSPSTDTQYF.

CDR3 residues: CASSPPVRDEQFF. CDR3 bases: TGTGCCAGCTCACCACCTGTCCGGGATGAGCAGTTCTTC. The rearrangement links TRBV18 to TRBJ2-1; D unresolved. This CDR3 has 13 residues. Germline lookup yields CDR1 KGHSH and CDR2 LQKENI. With 0 bases removed from V and 8 bases from J, the gap between germline ends came to 8 bases. The full variable domain, its missing parts supplied by reference TRBV18 and TRBJ2-1, is NAGVMQNPRHLVRRRGQEARLRCSPMKGHSHVYWYRQLPEEGLKFMVYLQKENIIDESGMPKERFSAEFPKEGPSILRIQQVVRGDSAAYFCASSPPVRDEQFFGPGTRLTVL.

The rearrangement links TRBV5-1 to TRBJ2-7; TRBD1 is a possible D gene (5 bases). This CDR3 spans 12 amino acids. Trimming pared 3 bases from V and 6 bases from J, leaving 10 bases between. The germline gives CDR1 SGHRS, CDR2 YFSETQ. In DNA, the CDR3 is TGCGCCAGCAGCTCCCAGGGTCCCGAGCAGTACTTC. As protein: CASSSQGPEQYF.